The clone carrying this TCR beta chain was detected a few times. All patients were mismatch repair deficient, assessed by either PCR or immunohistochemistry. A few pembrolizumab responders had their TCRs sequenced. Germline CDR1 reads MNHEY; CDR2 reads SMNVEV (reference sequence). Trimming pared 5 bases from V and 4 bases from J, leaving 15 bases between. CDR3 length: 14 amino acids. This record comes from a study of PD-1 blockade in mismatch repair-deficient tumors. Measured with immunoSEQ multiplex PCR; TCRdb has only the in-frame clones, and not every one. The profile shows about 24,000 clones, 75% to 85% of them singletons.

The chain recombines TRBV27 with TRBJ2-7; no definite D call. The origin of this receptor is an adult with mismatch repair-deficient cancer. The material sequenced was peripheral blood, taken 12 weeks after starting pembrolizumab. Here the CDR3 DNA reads TGTGCCAGCAGTGAAGACGGATCCGTTTACGAGCAGTACTTC. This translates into CASSEDGSVYEQYF.